The 23 T cell receptor beta chains below come from one sample, sequenced in a study of spatial heterogeneity in lung cancer. Time point: blood at routine non-recurrence follow-up after resection. MiXCR was run by TCRdb on the 5' RACE reads, yielding one entry per CDR3 protein. The sample lists 72,000 or so distinct CDR3 sequences, approximately 9% occurring once. The input for sequencing was PBMCs, taken at follow-up. The receptors stem from a female donor with early-stage non-small cell lung cancer.

This chain joins TRBV6-1 and TRBJ1-1; D might be TRBD1 (6 bases). CDR1 and CDR2 (germline): MNHNS, SASEGT. V was clipped by 7 bases and J by 7 bases, with 16 bases between them. The CDR3 consists of 13 residues. The CDR3 here is CASTRGAEGEAFF. The CDR3 DNA follows: TGTGCCAGCACCAGGGGCGCCGAGGGTGAAGCTTTCTTT.

Many counts were recorded for this clonotype. The chain carries TRBV5-4 and TRBJ2-3, with 8 nucleotides matching TRBD2. CDR1 SGHNT and CDR2 YYREEE come from the germline V gene (reference sequence). The CDR3 length is 13 residues. The junction had 3 bases not matched to a gene; V was cut back by 4 bases and J by 5 bases. Here the CDR3 reads CASSPGLGDTQYF. The CDR3, as DNA: TGTGCCAGCAGCCCGGGACTAGGAGATACGCAGTATTTT.

This clonotype was picked up many times. This CDR3 is CASSSVAGDIYEQYF. CDR3 nucleotide sequence: TGTGCCAGCAGTTCGGTCGCGGGAGATATCTACGAGCAGTACTTC. The chain is built from TRBV28 and TRBJ2-7, with 7 nucleotides matching TRBD2. CDR3 size: 15 residues. The germline V gene encodes CDR1 MDHEN and CDR2 SYDVKM. J gave up 3 bases and V 4 bases, and 9 bases lay outside the gene matches.

Concerning this clonotype itself: In this CDR3 the conserved last residue, phenylalanine or tryptophan, is missing, so a read error is likely. This rearrangement joins TRBV29-1 to TRBJ1-4; 9 bases fit TRBD1. This CDR3 has 13 amino acids. V dropped 6 bases and J dropped 5; count of bases not matched to a gene: 4. Germline-derived CDR1 and CDR2 are SQVTM and ANQGSEA. This CDR3 reads CSVRGQGNEKLFY. The CDR3 nucleotides are TGCAGCGTCAGGGGACAGGGAAATGAAAAACTGTTTTAT.

In this sample, this clonotype turned up a few times. The genes are TRBV12-3 or TRBV12-4 and TRBJ1-5; D not certain. There are 12 residues in the CDR3. Trimming shortened V by 6 bases and J by 9 bases, and 12 bases separated the two germline ends. In DNA form, the CDR3 reads TGTGCCAGCAGCCGTCCAAGGGTGCCCCAGCATTTT. It yields the protein CASSRPRVPQHF.

This clonotype was counted many times. The CDR3 sequence is CASTLLAGDGTQYF. The CDR3 bases are TGTGCCAGCACCCTACTAGCGGGAGATGGGACCCAGTACTTC. The rearrangement joins TRBV6-2 or TRBV6-3 to TRBJ2-5; TRBD2 agrees at 11 bases. Germline V gene data show CDR1 as MNHEY and CDR2 as SVGEGT. The CDR3 spans 14 residues. With V trimmed by 7 bases and J by 7 bases, 8 bases remained unmatched.

This clonotype showed up many times. This sequence joins TRBV5-1 and TRBJ2-7; maybe TRBD2 (6 bases). V shed 2 bases and J shed 5 bases, with 14 bases lying between them. The CDR3 sequence is 14 residues long. Germline assignment: CDR1 SGHRS and CDR2 YFSETQ. The DNA for the CDR3 is TGCGCCAGCAGCTTTGGACTACCCTCTAACGAGCAGTACTTC. As protein: CASSFGLPSNEQYF. Full variable domain (missing parts from reference TRBV5-1 and TRBJ2-7): KAGVTQTPRYLIKTRGQQVTLSCSPISGHRSVSWYQQTPGQGLQFLFEYFSETQRNKGNFPGRFSGRQFSNSRSEMNVSTLELGDSALYLCASSFGLPSNEQYFGPGTRLTVT.

With regard to this clonotype: Since a much larger clone is just one base distant, this may be a read error. The genes are TRBV7-9 and TRBJ2-7; TRBD1 matches at 9 bases. Trimming took 3 bases from V and 3 from J; bases not matched to a gene: 6. CDR3 size: 15 residues. Germline V gene data show CDR1 as SEHNR and CDR2 as FQNEAQ (reference sequence). The CDR3 region is CASSFIQGANYEQYF. The CDR3 nucleotides are TGTGCCAGCAGCTTCATACAGGGGGCCAACTACGAGCAGTACTTC.

This clonotype showed up just a few times. This rearrangement joins TRBV5-1 to TRBJ1-1; the D is unclear. Deletions cut 4 bases from V and 0 bases from J, with 7 bases between. CDR3 size: 13 residues. Per the germline V gene, CDR1 is SGHRS and CDR2 is YFSETQ. CDR3 in amino acids: CASSRMVNTEAFF. The CDR3 DNA reads as TGCGCCAGCAGCCGGATGGTGAACACTGAAGCTTTCTTT.

This clonotype was counted ten times or more. The CDR3 here is CSGGTAPEAFF. The CDR3 DNA follows: TGCAGTGGAGGGACAGCCCCTGAAGCTTTCTTT. The rearrangement links TRBV20-1 to TRBJ1-1, with TRBD1 identical over 7 bases. The V segment lost 7 bases and the J segment 6 bases; nucleotides outside the gene matches: 5. The germline gives CDR1 DFQATT, CDR2 SNEGSKA (reference sequence). This CDR3 comprises 11 residues.

This clonotype occurred many times. The rearrangement joins TRBV3-1 to TRBJ2-1, with 15 bases fitting TRBD2. Germline loops: CDR1 LGHDT, CDR2 YNNKEL (reference sequence). This CDR3 contains 16 residues. With V trimmed by 5 bases and J by 10 bases, 9 bases remained unmatched. The DNA for the CDR3 is TGTGCCAGCAGCGGACTAGCGGGAGGGTATCTTGGAGAGCAGTTCTTC. Translated, it gives CASSGLAGGYLGEQFF.

For this clonotype: Being one base from a much bigger clone, this may be a read error. This chain uses TRBV7-9 with TRBJ2-5; no definite D call. The germline V gene has CDR1 SEHNR and CDR2 FQNEAQ (reference sequence). This CDR3 comprises 15 residues. DNA for the CDR3: TGTGCCAGCAGCTTATTCGGTTCCGCGGAAGAGACCCTGTACTTC. Its protein product is CASSLFGSAEETLYF.

This clonotype was found a few times. The rearrangement links TRBV7-2 to TRBJ2-3, with D hard to call. Germline CDR1 reads SGHTA; CDR2 reads FQGNSA. CDR3 length: 14 amino acids. Trimming took 1 base from V and 1 from J, leaving 6 bases between them. CDR3 in DNA: TGTGCCAGCAGCTTAGAGGGCGGCACAGATACGCAGTATTTT. It translates to CASSLEGGTDTQYF.

The chain recombines TRBV3-1 with TRBJ2-1; D is uncertain. CDR3 length: 14 amino acids. Germline V gene sequence: CDR1 LGHDT, CDR2 YNNKEL (reference sequence). Trimming shortened V by 0 bases and J by 2 bases, and 5 bases separated the two germline ends. The CDR3 coding sequence is TGTGCCAGCAGCCAAGACGCAACCTACAATGAGCAGTTCTTC. The encoded protein is CASSQDATYNEQFF.

The V call is TRBV12-3 or TRBV12-4, the J call TRBJ2-2; TRBD2 matches at 10 bases. The V gene end was trimmed by 4 bases and the J gene end by 5 bases; junction bases not matched to a gene: 7. This CDR3 has 16 residues. As DNA, the CDR3 is TGTGCCAGCAGTTCCTCGGCTAGCGGGAGTACCGGGGAGCTGTTTTTT. Translated: CASSSSASGSTGELFF.

This clonotype showed up many times. CDR3 amino acids: CASSLSSGNEQYF. The CDR3, as DNA: TGTGCCAGCAGCTTATCTAGCGGGAATGAGCAGTACTTC. This chain links TRBV7-3 with TRBJ2-7; TRBD2 aligns across 9 bases. This CDR3 contains 13 residues. Trimming removed 2 bases from V and 7 bases from J; junction bases left unmatched: 3. CDR1 and CDR2 (germline): SGHTA, FQGTGA.

J is TRBJ2-3 and V is TRBV12-3 or TRBV12-4; TRBD1 might be the D (5 bases). CDR3 length equals 13 residues. Trimming removed 6 bases from V and 6 bases from J, with 13 bases in between. CDR3 residues: CASSPRVVDTQYF. The CDR3 coding sequence is TGTGCCAGCAGCCCCAGGGTCGTTGATACGCAGTATTTT.

Note on this clonotype: This sequence may be a read error, since a much larger clone differs from it by one base. The chain recombines TRBV7-8 with TRBJ2-7; tentative D call: TRBD1 (7 bases). Trimming removed 2 bases from V and 6 bases from J, with 17 bases in between. Germline CDR1 SGHVS, CDR2 FQNEAQ. This CDR3 is 15 amino acids long. The CDR3, as DNA: TGTGCCAGCAGCTTACCTCCAGGGGGGTATACCGAGCAGTACGTC. Translation gives CASSLPPGGYTEQYV.

The sample holds many counts of this clonotype. The J gene is TRBJ1-1, the V gene TRBV19, with TRBD1 as a possible D gene (5 bases). Trimming removed 2 bases at V and 6 bases at J, with 7 bases between. CDR1 and CDR2 from the germline V gene are LNHDA and SQIVND (reference sequence). This CDR3 has 12 residues. CDR3 sequence (DNA): TGTGCCAGTAGTATATGGGGCGCTGAAGCTTTCTTT. The encoded protein is CASSIWGAEAFF.

The chain carries TRBV20-1 and TRBJ1-2; weak D call: TRBD1 (5 bases). Germline V gives CDR1 DFQATT, CDR2 SNEGSKA (reference sequence). Trimming took off 3 bases at V and 4 bases at J, with 9 bases between the two ends. CDR3 length: 12 amino acids. The CDR3 nucleotides read TGCAGTGCTAGTGGGGGGTCCTATGGCTACACCTTC. It is translated as CSASGGSYGYTF.

This clonotype was counted between two and nine times. J is TRBJ1-1 and V is TRBV11-2; D gene unclear. The CDR3 runs to 13 residues. Germline lookup yields CDR1 SGHAT and CDR2 FQNNGV. The germline V and J ends were trimmed by 3 bases and 4 bases, with 9 bases remaining between them. The CDR3 nucleotides are TGTGCCAGCAGCTTCGACCGGGGCACTGAAGCTTTCTTT. Its protein is CASSFDRGTEAFF.

There are many counts of this clonotype. The chain carries TRBV24-1 and TRBJ2-1; D is tentatively TRBD1 or TRBD2 (6 bases each). V gave up 9 bases and J gave up 0 bases, with 17 bases separating them. CDR1 KGHDR and CDR2 SFDVKD come from the germline V gene. The CDR3 totals 16 residues. The DNA for the CDR3 is TGTGCCACCCTCGGGGGCTACAGAGGCTCCTACAATGAGCAGTTCTTC. Translated, it gives CATLGGYRGSYNEQFF.

This clonotype was seen repeatedly, ten times or more. The chain recombines TRBV3-1 with TRBJ1-1; 12 bases are a match to TRBD1. The junction had 9 bases not matched to a gene; V was cut back by 6 bases and J by 4 bases. Germline CDR1 reads LGHDT; CDR2 reads YNNKEL (reference sequence). This CDR3 spans 16 amino acids. The CDR3 protein is CASSPGTGGGGTEAFF. As DNA, the CDR3 is TGTGCCAGCAGTCCCGGGACAGGGGGCGGGGGCACTGAAGCTTTCTTT.